Following are 30 T cell receptor beta chains from one sample sequenced in a study of blood T cell repertoires in COVID-19. The protocol was immunoSEQ multiplex PCR, while the TCRdb copy is restricted to in-frame clones and leaves out a portion. The sample contains fewer than 25,000 clones, approximately 89% of which appear only once. The sample comprised peripheral blood. Receptors originate from a human donor in a cohort sampled during active COVID-19.

This clone was seen a handful of times. The V and J genes are TRBV11-3 and TRBJ2-1, with D possibly TRBD2 on 6 matching bases. The CDR3 has 15 amino acids. V was trimmed by 8 bases and J by 0 bases, leaving 14 bases between them. CDR1 SGHNT and CDR2 YENEEA come from the germline V gene. The CDR3 loop is CASGVAVSSYNEQFF. The CDR3 DNA is TGTGCCAGCGGGGTAGCGGTAAGCTCCTACAATGAGCAGTTCTTC.

This clone appeared once. This chain links TRBV15 with TRBJ2-5; 7 positions agree with TRBD1. CDR3 length: 16 residues. Looked up from germline, CDR1 is LNHNV and CDR2 is YYDKDF (reference sequence). The junction had 9 bases not matched to a gene; V was cut back by 4 bases and J by 1 base. CDR3 DNA: TGTGCCACCAGCACGCAGACAGGGCGTTTCCAAGAGACCCAGTACTTC. Protein: CATSTQTGRFQETQYF.

The chain joins TRBV28 to TRBJ1-5; the D gene is possibly TRBD1 (6 bases). The CDR3 covers 15 residues. The germline V gene encodes CDR1 MDHEN and CDR2 SYDVKM. The germline V and J ends were trimmed by 3 bases and 9 bases, with 18 bases remaining between them. The CDR3 reads CASSFGTSPRLPQHF. CDR3 DNA sequence: TGTGCCAGCAGTTTCGGGACATCCCCCCGGTTGCCCCAGCATTTT. Filled out from reference TRBV28 and TRBJ1-5, the complete variable domain reads DVKVTQSSRYLVKRTGEKVFLECVQDMDHENMFWYRQDPGLGLRLIYFSYDVKMKEKGDIPEGYSVSREKKERFSLILESASTNQTSMYLCASSFGTSPRLPQHFGDGTRLSIL.

The chain links TRBV6-1 to TRBJ2-3; tentative D call: TRBD1 (6 bases). Germline lookup yields CDR1 MNHNS and CDR2 SASEGT. CDR3 length: 17 residues. The V end lost 2 bases, the J end lost 5 bases, and 20 bases lay between the germline ends. CDR3 sequence: CASSEPAGGEFGDTQYF. CDR3 bases: TGTGCCAGCAGTGAACCGGCTGGGGGCGAGTTTGGAGATACGCAGTATTTT.

This chain uses TRBV7-9 with TRBJ1-6; D remains ambiguous. CDR1 is SEHNR and CDR2 is FQNEAQ in the germline V gene (reference sequence). This CDR3 contains 16 residues. V shed 2 bases and J shed 6 bases, with 14 bases lying between them. As DNA, the CDR3 is TGTGCCAGCAGCTTAAGAGGCCTCCTTAGTAATTCACCCCTCCACTTT. This gives the protein CASSLRGLLSNSPLHF.

V usage is TRBV19 and J usage is TRBJ2-7; 7 bases are a match to TRBD2. Germline V gene data show CDR1 as LNHDA and CDR2 as SQIVND (reference sequence). This CDR3 is built from 14 residues. J gave up 3 bases and V 5 bases, and 7 bases lay outside the gene matches. The CDR3 loop reads CASSPGGRGYEQYF. CDR3 in DNA: TGTGCCAGTAGTCCGGGAGGACGGGGCTACGAGCAGTACTTC.

The V gene is TRBV7-9, the J gene TRBJ2-1, with 8 bases that match TRBD1. Trimming removed 11 bases from V and 4 bases from J; junction bases left unmatched: 13. This CDR3 has 15 amino acids. Germline V gene data show CDR1 as SEHNR and CDR2 as FQNEAQ (reference sequence). The CDR3 sequence is CAYTGQGAVYNEQFF. Here the CDR3 DNA reads TGTGCCTACACAGGGCAGGGGGCCGTTTACAATGAGCAGTTCTTC. The full variable domain, with the rest looked up from reference TRBV7-9 and TRBJ2-1, is DTGVSQNPRHKITKRGQNVTFRCDPISEHNRLYWYRQTLGQGPEFLTYFQNEAQLEKSRLLSDRFSAERPKGSFSTLEIQRTEQGDSAMYLCAYTGQGAVYNEQFFGPGTRLTVL.

The chain couples TRBV5-4 to TRBJ2-1; 9 bases are shared with TRBD1. J gave up 5 bases and V 4 bases, and 10 bases lay outside the gene matches. The CDR3 covers 16 residues. The germline CDR1 and CDR2 sequences are SGHNT and YYREEE (reference sequence). CDR3 sequence (DNA): TGTGCCAGCAGCGGAATGGACAGGGGTCAAAACAATGAGCAGTTCTTC. This gives the protein CASSGMDRGQNNEQFF.

The chain uses TRBV6-5 and TRBJ2-1; weak D call: TRBD2 (6 bases). The CDR3 sequence is 16 residues long. V was trimmed by 0 bases and J by 2 bases, leaving 11 bases between them. Germline V gene sequence: CDR1 MNHEY, CDR2 SVGAGI. Here the CDR3 reads CASSYSERAPYNEQFF. CDR3 nucleotide sequence: TGTGCCAGCAGTTACTCGGAGCGGGCGCCCTACAATGAGCAGTTCTTC.

The chain recombines TRBV4-2 with TRBJ1-5; D remains unclear. Trimming left V 0 bases short and J 4 bases short, with 7 bases between. Germline V gene sequence: CDR1 LGHNA, CDR2 YNFKEQ. This CDR3 contains 14 residues. This CDR3 is CASSQDIRNQPQHF. CDR3 bases: TGTGCCAGCAGCCAAGATATCCGGAATCAGCCCCAGCATTTT.

The chain recombines TRBV6-5 with TRBJ2-7, with 8 bases lining up with TRBD1. This CDR3 spans 14 amino acids. The ends lost 7 bases at V and 2 bases at J; junction bases unmatched: 7. CDR1 is MNHEY and CDR2 is SVGAGI in the germline V gene. The CDR3 spells CASTGQGGAYEQYF. DNA for the CDR3: TGTGCCAGCACAGGACAGGGAGGCGCCTACGAGCAGTACTTC.

The rearrangement uses TRBV4-2 and TRBJ1-6, with no clear D. Per the germline V gene, CDR1 is LGHNA and CDR2 is YNFKEQ. V lost 1 base to trimming and J lost 9 bases, with 7 bases between them. This CDR3 spans 13 amino acids. CDR3 in amino acids: CASSQGGGSPLHF. CDR3 nucleotide sequence: TGTGCCAGCAGCCAAGGAGGTGGTTCACCCCTCCACTTT.

The V gene is TRBV2, the J gene TRBJ2-5; 8 bases fit TRBD2. The CDR3 totals 13 residues. Germline lookup yields CDR1 SNHLY and CDR2 FYNNEI. V shed 8 bases, J shed 2 bases, and the junction held 4 bases outside the gene matches. CDR3 loop: CASASSGQETQYF. The DNA of the CDR3 is TGTGCCAGCGCGTCTAGCGGGCAAGAGACCCAGTACTTC. The whole variable domain, filled in from reference TRBV2 and TRBJ2-5, reads EPEVTQTPSHQVTQMGQEVILRCVPISNHLYFYWYRQILGQKVEFLVSFYNNEISEKSEIFDDQFSVERPDGSNFTLKIRSTKLEDSAMYFCASASSGQETQYFGPGTRLLVL.

This chain links TRBV3-1 (or the pseudogene TRBV3-2) with TRBJ2-6; 8 bases are shared with TRBD2. The CDR3 runs 17 residues. V gave up 4 bases and J gave up 1 base; unmatched junction bases: 6. Germline CDR1 LGHDT, CDR2 YNNKEL (reference sequence). CDR3 region: CASSPLAGPSGANVLTF. As DNA, the CDR3 is TGTGCCAGCAGCCCCTTAGCGGGACCGTCTGGGGCCAACGTCCTGACTTTC.

This clone turned up a few times. This chain uses TRBV29-1 with TRBJ1-5; D not certain. The CDR3 runs 14 residues. V gave up 6 bases and J gave up 3 bases, with 15 bases separating them. Per the germline V gene, CDR1 is SQVTM and CDR2 is ANQGSEA. CDR3 coding DNA: TGCAGCGTATATGACGGAGGAAACAATCAGCCCCAGCATTTT. It encodes CSVYDGGNNQPQHF.

The chain combines TRBV5-1 with TRBJ1-1, with D unclear. V lost 4 bases to trimming and J lost 5 bases, with 15 bases between them. Germline V gene sequence: CDR1 SGHRS, CDR2 YFSETQ. This CDR3 comprises 14 residues. DNA of the CDR3: TGCGCCAGCAGCATGGATCTCGAGCGTACTGAAGCTTTCTTT. Its translation is CASSMDLERTEAFF.

This rearrangement joins TRBV25-1 to TRBJ2-4; 13 bases are shared with TRBD2. Per the germline V gene, CDR1 is MGHDK and CDR2 is SYGVNS. V shed 10 bases and J 8 bases; nucleotides not matched to a gene: 5. The CDR3 has 13 amino acids. CDR3 residues: CAITTSGRDIQYF. DNA of the CDR3: TGTGCCATCACCACTAGCGGGAGGGACATTCAGTACTTC.

This rearrangement joins TRBV7-2 to TRBJ1-1, with 11 positions matching TRBD1. CDR1 is SGHTA, CDR2 FQGNSA, per germline. Unmatched junction bases numbered 11, after V lost 3 bases and J lost 5 bases. The CDR3 sequence is 17 residues long. CDR3 protein: CASSFRTGGIRITEAFF. The CDR3 nucleotides read TGTGCCAGCAGCTTCAGGACAGGGGGCATTCGGATTACTGAAGCTTTCTTT.

The chain recombines TRBV5-4 with TRBJ2-5; D is perhaps TRBD2 (7 bases). Germline V gene lookup returns CDR1 SGHNT and CDR2 YYREEE (reference sequence). The CDR3 has 14 amino acids. V lost 1 base and J lost 2, with 9 bases in between. CDR3 residues: CASSLRGGQETQYF. In DNA form, the CDR3 reads TGTGCCAGCAGCTTGAGGGGGGGTCAAGAGACCCAGTACTTC.

CDR3 protein: CASSQFEETQYF. DNA of the CDR3: TGTGCCAGCAGCCAGTTCGAAGAGACCCAGTACTTC. This rearrangement joins TRBV3-1 (or the pseudogene TRBV3-2) to TRBJ2-5; D uncertain. Germline CDR1 and CDR2: LGHDT and YNNKEL (reference sequence). The ends were cut back, 3 bases at V and 3 bases at J, with 5 bases in the middle. There are 12 residues in the CDR3.

Only one count was recorded for this clone. The J gene is TRBJ1-1, the V gene TRBV7-2; TRBD1 matches at 7 bases. This CDR3 region has 15 residues. From germline, CDR1 is SGHTA and CDR2 FQGNSA. Unmatched junction bases numbered 7, after V lost 1 base and J lost 5 bases. The CDR3 nucleotides read TGTGCCAGCAGCTTAGTAGCAGGGGGTTATACTGAAGCTTTCTTT. Amino acids: CASSLVAGGYTEAFF.

The chain couples TRBV20-1 to TRBJ1-5, with D hard to call. Trimming cost V 3 bases and J 2 bases, with 11 bases left between them. The CDR3 is made up of 14 amino acids. Germline values: CDR1 DFQATT, CDR2 SNEGSKA (reference sequence). The DNA of the CDR3 is TGCAGTGCTAGTAAGGGAGGTGGCAATCAGCCCCAGCATTTT. This sequence encodes CSASKGGGNQPQHF.

This clone was counted only a few times. The rearrangement links TRBV18 to TRBJ1-6; D is perhaps TRBD1 (5 bases). The CDR3 is 13 amino acids. Trimming cost V 3 bases and J 7 bases, with 7 bases left between them. CDR1 KGHSH and CDR2 LQKENI come from the germline V gene. Here the CDR3 reads CASSPDRNSPLHF. Here the CDR3 DNA reads TGTGCCAGCTCACCCGACAGAAATTCACCCCTCCACTTT.

This sequence joins TRBV30 and TRBJ1-5, with 7 bases matching TRBD1. The CDR3 runs 15 residues. Trimming at V came to 5 bases and at J to 0 bases, leaving 7 bases not matched to a gene. Germline assignment: CDR1 GTSNPN and CDR2 SVGIG (reference sequence). CDR3 residues: CAWGGQPFSNQPQHF. CDR3 coding DNA: TGTGCCTGGGGGGGACAGCCTTTTAGCAATCAGCCCCAGCATTTT.

J is TRBJ2-1 and V is TRBV30, with 9 bases fitting TRBD2. The CDR3 is 13 amino acids. Germline trimming cut 4 bases from V and 12 bases from J; bases unmatched to any gene: 10. The V gene's germline CDR1 is GTSNPN and CDR2 SVGIG (reference sequence). In nucleotides, the CDR3 is TGTGCCTGGAAGCCTAGCGGGACCCCCGGGCAGTTCTTC. This codes for CAWKPSGTPGQFF.

The V call is TRBV28, the J call TRBJ2-5, with 7 bases matching TRBD2. CDR3 length equals 12 residues. Germline trimming cut 4 bases from V and 11 bases from J; bases unmatched to any gene: 7. CDR1 and CDR2 (germline): MDHEN, SYDVKM. The CDR3 DNA is TGTGCCAGCAGTTCCGGGGGGTCAAAACAGTACTTC. Translating gives CASSSGGSKQYF.

The genes are TRBV2 and TRBJ1-2; 7 bases are shared with TRBD1. Germline V gene sequence: CDR1 SNHLY, CDR2 FYNNEI. This CDR3 has 17 amino acids. Trimming removed 2 bases from V and 3 bases from J; junction bases left unmatched: 12. The CDR3 loop is CASSELRGGYMDYGYTF. CDR3 sequence (DNA): TGTGCCAGCAGTGAATTAAGAGGGGGCTACATGGACTATGGCTACACCTTC.

V usage is TRBV19 and J usage is TRBJ2-2, with TRBD1 as a possible D gene (5 bases). The CDR3 spans 13 residues. The ends were cut back, 8 bases at V and 0 bases at J, with 7 bases in the middle. Germline V lookup: CDR1 LNHDA, CDR2 SQIVND (reference sequence). CDR3 in amino acids: CASGHANTGELFF. The CDR3 nucleotides are TGTGCCAGTGGACACGCGAACACCGGGGAGCTGTTTTTT.

The genes are TRBV6-6 and TRBJ2-7; 9 nucleotides line up with TRBD1. CDR1 MNHNY and CDR2 SVGAGI come from the germline V gene (reference sequence). After removal of 2 bases from V and 6 bases from J, the junction contained 5 bases not matched to a gene. This CDR3 has 14 residues. CDR3 DNA sequence: TGTGCCAGCAGTTACCGGGACAGGGTGTCCGAGCAGTACTTC. This codes for CASSYRDRVSEQYF.

V and J are TRBV25-1 and TRBJ2-2; 9 bases fit TRBD2. Trimming cost V 6 bases and J 0 bases; bases outside gene matches: 11. The CDR3 has 18 residues. Germline V lookup: CDR1 MGHDK, CDR2 SYGVNS. CDR3 amino acids: CASSSNPRGRANTGELFF. The CDR3 DNA sequence: TGTGCCAGCAGCTCAAACCCCCGCGGGAGGGCGAACACCGGGGAGCTGTTTTTT.